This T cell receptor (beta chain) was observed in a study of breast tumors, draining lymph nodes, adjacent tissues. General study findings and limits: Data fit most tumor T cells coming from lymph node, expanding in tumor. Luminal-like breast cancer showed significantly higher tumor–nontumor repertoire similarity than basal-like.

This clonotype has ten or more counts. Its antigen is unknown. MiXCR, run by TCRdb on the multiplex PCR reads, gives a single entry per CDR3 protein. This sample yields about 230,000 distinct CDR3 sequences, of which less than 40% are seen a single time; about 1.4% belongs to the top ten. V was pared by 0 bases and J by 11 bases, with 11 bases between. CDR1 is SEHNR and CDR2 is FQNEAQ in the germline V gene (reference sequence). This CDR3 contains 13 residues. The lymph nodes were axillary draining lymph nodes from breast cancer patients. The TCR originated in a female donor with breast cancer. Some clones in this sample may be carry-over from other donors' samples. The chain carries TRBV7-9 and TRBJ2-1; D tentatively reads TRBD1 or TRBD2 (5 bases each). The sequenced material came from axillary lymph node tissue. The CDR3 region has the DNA TGTGCCAGCAGCTTAGCGGGGGTCTCCAAGCAGTTCTTC. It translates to CASSLAGVSKQFF.